A selection of T cell receptor beta chains follows, all from one sample in a study of identifying expanded T cells in peripheral blood. Some clones are missing from TCRdb's copy, which holds only in-frame ones; the method was immunoSEQ multiplex PCR. The sample lists about 80,000 clones, 70% to 90% occurring once. Sequenced input: blood. The source of these receptors is a person aged 18-70 years in good health. Both conserved end residues are part of each CDR3. Clone size, where shown, is once, few, many, or a class for clones that have expanded.

size: -
V: TRBV11-2
J: TRBJ2-7
CDR3: CASSLGPGGFREQYF

size: -
V: TRBV5-1
J: TRBJ1-1
CDR3: CASSFSGTGGYNTEAFF

size: -
V: TRBV27
J: TRBJ2-3
CDR3: CASSKAGTSGGPGTDTQYF

size: -
V: TRBV6-1
J: TRBJ2-4
CDR3: CASTLDLAKNIQYF

size: -
V: TRBV7-2
J: TRBJ1-2
CDR3: CASQEDSNYGYTF

size: -
V: TRBV19
J: TRBJ2-7
CDR3: CASSMWAASSYEQYF

size: -
V: TRBV30
J: TRBJ1-6
CDR3: CAWKEKGANSPLHF

size: -
V: TRBV4-2
J: TRBJ2-3
CDR3: CASGTGGGTDTQYF

size: -
V: TRBV19
J: TRBJ1-1
CDR3: CASSPRTASGPEAFF

size: -
V: TRBV2
J: TRBJ2-3
CDR3: CASSVTMADDTQYF

size: -
V: TRBV7-9
J: TRBJ2-5
CDR3: CASSLNRGVYQETQYF

size: -
V: TRBV7-8
J: TRBJ1-5
CDR3: CASSVAPGTASNQPRHF

size: -
V: TRBV4-3
J: TRBJ2-3
CDR3: CASSRTLAGGPDTQYF

size: -
V: TRBV18
J: TRBJ1-2
CDR3: CASSPPRGRLLRDGYTF

size: -
V: TRBV18
J: TRBJ1-2
CDR3: CASSRQGYGYTF

size: few
V: TRBV4-1
J: TRBJ1-6
CDR3: CASSQSPVGPPLHF

size: -
V: TRBV11-2
J: TRBJ1-1
CDR3: CASSYRAGARGTEAFF

size: once
V: TRBV4-2
J: TRBJ1-6
CDR3: CASSQAPGQYSPLHF

size: -
V: TRBV13
J: TRBJ2-5
CDR3: CASSLSAGGKETQYF

size: -
V: TRBV30
J: TRBJ1-1
CDR3: CAGARALNTEAFF

size: -
V: TRBV19
J: TRBJ2-7
CDR3: CASSISSVAYEQYF

size: -
V: TRBV6-6
J: TRBJ2-3
CDR3: CASSSPGADTQYF

size: few
V: TRBV7-2
J: TRBJ2-1
CDR3: CASSVLPGTTEQFF

size: -
V: TRBV6-1
J: TRBJ1-1
CDR3: CASSPVGGLNTEAFF

size: -
V: TRBV7-2
J: TRBJ2-1
CDR3: CASSRVTGPLREQFF

size: few
V: TRBV7-2
J: TRBJ2-7
CDR3: CASSLVGGTLEQYF

size: -
V: TRBV5-4
J: TRBJ1-3
CDR3: CASSLEASLSGNTIYF

size: -
V: TRBV11-2
J: TRBJ1-1
CDR3: CASSLKRNTEAFF

size: once
V: TRBV5-5
J: TRBJ1-1
CDR3: CASSPLMQDTEAFF

size: -
V: TRBV5-4
J: TRBJ2-1
CDR3: CASRDGDTYNEQFF

size: once
V: TRBV30
J: TRBJ1-1
CDR3: CAWQRDSGTEAFF

size: -
V: TRBV2
J: TRBJ1-2
CDR3: CASSESWTGVGGYTF

size: -
V: TRBV7-7
J: TRBJ2-7
CDR3: CASSFTESSYEQYF

size: -
V: TRBV2
J: TRBJ1-1
CDR3: CASYLALLTGPNTEAFF

size: -
V: TRBV19
J: TRBJ2-5
CDR3: CASSTGAETQYF

size: -
V: TRBV25-1
J: TRBJ2-5
CDR3: CASSDPGLAGGQETQYF

size: -
V: TRBV6-1
J: TRBJ1-5
CDR3: CASSEAGGKQPQHF

size: -
V: TRBV7-2
J: TRBJ1-1
CDR3: CASSLFPGSLEGGEAFF

size: -
V: TRBV7-2
J: TRBJ1-2
CDR3: CASSSSPGYGYTF

size: -
V: TRBV18
J: TRBJ2-2
CDR3: CASSQLLGGTNTGELFF

size: -
V: TRBV7-9
J: TRBJ2-7
CDR3: CASSSSPPAIWSEQYF

size: -
V: TRBV11-2
J: TRBJ2-3
CDR3: CASSLDQVDTQYF

size: few
V: TRBV4-2
J: TRBJ2-5
CDR3: CASSQAGARGAAQETQYF

size: -
V: TRBV4-1
J: TRBJ2-2
CDR3: CASSQVGQGNGELFF

size: -
V: TRBV7-8
J: TRBJ2-3
CDR3: CASSFSGGAHTQYF

size: -
V: TRBV15
J: TRBJ2-7
CDR3: CATSRDGGPSGYEQYF

size: -
V: TRBV5-4
J: TRBJ2-7
CDR3: CASSTPGSGEQYF